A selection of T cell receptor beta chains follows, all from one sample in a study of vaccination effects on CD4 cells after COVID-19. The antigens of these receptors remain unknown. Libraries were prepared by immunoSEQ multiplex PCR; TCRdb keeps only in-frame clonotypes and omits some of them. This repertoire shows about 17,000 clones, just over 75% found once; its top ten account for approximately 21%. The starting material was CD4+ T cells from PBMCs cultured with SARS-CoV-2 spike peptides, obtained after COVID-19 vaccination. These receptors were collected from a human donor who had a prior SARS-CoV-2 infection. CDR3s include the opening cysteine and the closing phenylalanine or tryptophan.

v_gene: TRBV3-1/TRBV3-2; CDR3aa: CASSRVLGGRTYEQYF
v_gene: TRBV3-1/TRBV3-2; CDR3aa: CASSQLRASGTSFYNEQFF
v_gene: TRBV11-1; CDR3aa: CASSSQGGTDTQYF
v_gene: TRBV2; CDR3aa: CASVDQVGYEQYF
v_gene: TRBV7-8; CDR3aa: CASSLARFGTRKFTDTQYF
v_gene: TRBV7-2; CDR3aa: CASSLLAVSYNEQFF
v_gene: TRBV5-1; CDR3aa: CASSYSYRATNTEAFF
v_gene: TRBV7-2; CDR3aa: CASSRVGWETQYF
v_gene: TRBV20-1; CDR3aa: CSAEGNEQFF
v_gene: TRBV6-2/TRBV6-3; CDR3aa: CASSYSTSGSASTDTQYF
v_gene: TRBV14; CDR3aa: CASSQALGMELFF
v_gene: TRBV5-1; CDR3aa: CASSAGNTEAFF
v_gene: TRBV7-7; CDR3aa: CASSLGWQETQYF
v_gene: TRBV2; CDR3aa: CASSELRGQQGRDTQYF
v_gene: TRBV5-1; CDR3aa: CASSLGGRAGYEQYF
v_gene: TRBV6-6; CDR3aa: CASRISNTGELFF
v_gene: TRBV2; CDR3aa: CASSWQGTDTQYF
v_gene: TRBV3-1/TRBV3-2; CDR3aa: CASSRALLDEQYF
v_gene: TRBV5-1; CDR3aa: CASSWRVGELFF
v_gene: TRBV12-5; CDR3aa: CASGLITVRQGGSGNTIYF
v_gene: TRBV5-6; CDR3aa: CASSLVGRSYGYTF
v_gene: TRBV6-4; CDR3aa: CASSSREEAYNEQFF
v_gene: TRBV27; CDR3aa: CASSRLAGAVTDTQYF
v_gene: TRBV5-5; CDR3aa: CASSRSGQGYEQYF
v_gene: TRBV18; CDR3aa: CASSPLGGSRGYTF
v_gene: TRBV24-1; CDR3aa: CATSDWSSYEQYF
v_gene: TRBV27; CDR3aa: CASSQDRGFYNEQFF
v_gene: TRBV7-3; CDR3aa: CASSLRGLYTDTQYF
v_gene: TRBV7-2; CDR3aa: CASSLGPRQTGQGNEKLFF
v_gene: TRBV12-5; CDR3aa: CASGPSAGPSGGFNPGELFF